This T cell receptor beta chain emerged from a study of blood T cell repertoires in COVID-19. CDR1 MDHEN and CDR2 SYDVKM come from the germline V gene. The CDR3 spans 17 residues. Unmatched junction bases numbered 9, after V lost 2 bases and J lost 4 bases. Authors' analysis steps: Quantification of nucleated cells was approximated via reference gene primer amplification. Sequenced by immunoSEQ multiplex PCR; TCRdb stores in-frame clones only, minus some. V and J calls and clone size are copied from that table; D and trimming were computed from the DNA. The sample lists a few hundred thousand clones, around 84% occurring once.

The chain couples TRBV28 to TRBJ2-5, with TRBD2 matching 11 bases. This sequence was found in a young woman with acute or convalescent COVID-19. Sequences were obtained from peripheral blood. The CDR3 loop is CASSLGTSGPRGETQYF. In DNA form, the CDR3 reads TGTGCCAGCAGTTTAGGGACTAGCGGCCCGAGGGGAGAGACCCAGTACTTC.